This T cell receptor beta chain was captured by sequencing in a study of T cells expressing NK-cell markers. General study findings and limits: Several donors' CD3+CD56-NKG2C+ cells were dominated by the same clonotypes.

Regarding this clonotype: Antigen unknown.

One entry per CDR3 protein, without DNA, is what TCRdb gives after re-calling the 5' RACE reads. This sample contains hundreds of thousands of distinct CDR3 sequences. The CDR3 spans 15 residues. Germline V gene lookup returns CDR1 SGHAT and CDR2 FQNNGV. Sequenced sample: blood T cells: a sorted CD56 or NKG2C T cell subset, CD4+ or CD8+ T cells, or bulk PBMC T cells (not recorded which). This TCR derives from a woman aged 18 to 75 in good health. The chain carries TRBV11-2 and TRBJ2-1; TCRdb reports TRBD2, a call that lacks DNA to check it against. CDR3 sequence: CASSTRLALNNEQFF.